One and the same sample provided the 27 T cell receptor beta chains below, sequenced in a study of blood T cell repertoires in COVID-19. Using immunoSEQ multiplex PCR, the repertoire was profiled, and TCRdb retains in-frame clones only, with some absent. This table holds roughly 670,000 clones, 70% to 90% found once. Source material: peripheral blood. These receptors all come from a young woman with acute or convalescent COVID-19.

The V gene is TRBV6-5, the J gene TRBJ2-1; 8 bases agree with TRBD1. CDR1 and CDR2 from the germline V gene are MNHEY and SVGAGI. The CDR3 contains 14 residues. V gave up 6 bases and J gave up 6 bases; unmatched junction bases: 7. CDR3 residues: CASRKDRVSNEQFF. The CDR3 DNA reads TGTGCCAGCAGGAAGGACAGGGTATCCAATGAGCAGTTCTTC.

V and J are TRBV7-9 and TRBJ1-3, with 7 bases that match TRBD1. Germline CDR1 is SEHNR and CDR2 is FQNEAQ (reference sequence). Germline trimming cut 5 bases from V and 0 bases from J; bases unmatched to any gene: 7. The length of the CDR3 is 16 residues. CDR3 in DNA: TGTGCCAGCAGCCGCGAGGGACAGCTCTCTGGAAACACCATATATTTT. Translated: CASSREGQLSGNTIYF.

V usage is TRBV28 and J usage is TRBJ1-1, with D possibly TRBD1 on 5 matching bases. In germline, CDR1 is MDHEN, CDR2 SYDVKM. CDR3 size: 14 residues. The germline V and J ends were trimmed by 3 bases and 1 base, with 9 bases remaining between them. Here the CDR3 reads CASSLGGSNTEAFF. The CDR3, as DNA: TGTGCCAGCAGTTTGGGGGGTTCGAACACTGAAGCTTTCTTT.

V and J are TRBV24-1 and TRBJ1-5; no clear D gene. Germline V gene data show CDR1 as KGHDR and CDR2 as SFDVKD. Trimming shortened V by 5 bases and J by 1 base, and 8 bases separated the two germline ends. CDR3 length: 14 amino acids. In nucleotides, the CDR3 is TGTGCCACCAGTGCCCCCTACAGCAATCAGCCCCAGCATTTT. Its protein product is CATSAPYSNQPQHF.

V usage is TRBV25-1 and J usage is TRBJ2-7; 7 bases match TRBD1. CDR3 size: 16 residues. The trim removed 0 bases at V and 6 bases at J, leaving 11 bases unmatched. The germline CDR1 and CDR2 sequences are MGHDK and SYGVNS. The CDR3 region is CASSEYIYRGRCEQYF. The CDR3 DNA is TGTGCCAGCAGTGAATATATTTACAGGGGTAGGTGCGAGCAGTACTTC.

The chain links TRBV7-9 to TRBJ2-4, with 10 bases lining up with TRBD1. The CDR3 consists of 16 residues. After removal of 4 bases from V and 3 bases from J, the junction contained 6 bases not matched to a gene. Per the germline V gene, CDR1 is SEHNR and CDR2 is FQNEAQ (reference sequence). The CDR3 reads CASSWGQGIDKNIQYF. The DNA for the CDR3 is TGTGCCAGCAGCTGGGGACAGGGGATCGACAAAAACATTCAGTACTTC.

This clone was counted once. The V and J genes are TRBV25-1 and TRBJ2-5, with D tentatively TRBD1 (5 bases). This CDR3 spans 12 amino acids. Germline CDR1 and CDR2: MGHDK and SYGVNS. V dropped 3 bases and J dropped 5 bases, with 7 bases sitting between them. The CDR3 DNA is TGTGCCAGCAGTGACAGGGTTGAGACCCAGTACTTC. This translates into CASSDRVETQYF.

J is TRBJ1-2 and V is TRBV10-3; D is possibly TRBD1 (6 bases). Trimming pared 4 bases from V and 2 bases from J, leaving 8 bases between. The CDR3 consists of 13 residues. Germline assignment: CDR1 ENHRY and CDR2 SYGVKD. CDR3 DNA sequence: TGTGCCATCAGTGGCAGGGGAAACTATGGCTACACCTTC. Translated: CAISGRGNYGYTF.

J is TRBJ1-2 and V is TRBV6-5; the D gene is possibly TRBD1 (5 bases). This CDR3 contains 13 residues. Per the germline V gene, CDR1 is MNHEY and CDR2 is SVGAGI. V was trimmed by 7 bases and J by 4 bases, leaving 13 bases between them. This CDR3 reads CASKPGLLYGYTF. CDR3 in DNA: TGTGCCAGCAAGCCGGGACTGCTCTATGGCTACACCTTC.

V is TRBV7-9 and J is TRBJ1-1; 9 nucleotides match TRBD1. This CDR3 is built from 15 residues. Germline V gene lookup returns CDR1 SEHNR and CDR2 FQNEAQ (reference sequence). V was clipped by 5 bases and J by 1 base; unmatched bases: 5. In DNA, the CDR3 is TGTGCCAGCAGCACAACAGGGGGCTCGAACACTGAAGCTTTCTTT. Amino acids: CASSTTGGSNTEAFF.

The chain couples TRBV19 to TRBJ2-1; 12 positions agree with TRBD2. In germline, CDR1 is LNHDA, CDR2 SQIVND (reference sequence). Germline trimming cut 7 bases from V and 6 bases from J; bases unmatched to any gene: 16. CDR3 length: 18 amino acids. The CDR3 is CASNLAGGPGFLLNEQFF. The CDR3 nucleotides read TGTGCCAGTAACCTAGCGGGGGGGCCCGGATTTTTGCTCAATGAGCAGTTCTTC.

This chain joins TRBV6-5 and TRBJ2-2; D is possibly TRBD2 (6 bases). V was pared by 4 bases and J by 5 bases, with 11 bases between. There are 14 residues in the CDR3. Germline CDR1 MNHEY, CDR2 SVGAGI. DNA of the CDR3: TGTGCCAGCAGTTCCCCAGGAGGGACCGGGGAGCTGTTTTTT. Its protein product is CASSSPGGTGELFF.

V usage is TRBV5-5 and J usage is TRBJ1-3; possibly TRBD1 for D (5 bases). This CDR3 is built from 12 residues. In germline, CDR1 is SGHKS, CDR2 YYEKEE (reference sequence). Trimming shortened V by 2 bases and J by 12 bases, and 12 bases separated the two germline ends. In nucleotides, the CDR3 is TGTGCCAGCAGCTTCCCGGGCAGGGACATATATTTT. This translates into CASSFPGRDIYF.

The chain uses TRBV5-1 and TRBJ2-5; D call uncertain. This CDR3 region has 14 residues. V dropped 1 base and J dropped 4 bases, with 11 bases sitting between them. CDR1 and CDR2 from the germline V gene are SGHRS and YFSETQ. CDR3: CASSLWAPPETQYF. The CDR3, as DNA: TGCGCCAGCAGCTTGTGGGCGCCTCCAGAGACCCAGTACTTC.

J is TRBJ1-3 and V is TRBV5-1; no definite D call. The V gene lost 0 bases and the J gene lost 2 bases, with 12 bases spanning the gap. CDR1 and CDR2 from the germline V gene are SGHRS and YFSETQ. CDR3 length: 16 amino acids. This CDR3 is CASSLAGNIAGNTIYF. The CDR3 DNA reads as TGCGCCAGCAGCTTGGCGGGGAACATCGCTGGAAACACCATATATTTT.

V and J are TRBV11-2 and TRBJ2-7; TRBD1 matches 7 bases. The CDR3 has 18 amino acids. Trimming removed 2 bases from V and 0 bases from J; junction bases left unmatched: 13. Germline V gene data show CDR1 as SGHAT and CDR2 as FQNNGV. In DNA, the CDR3 is TGTGCCAGCAGCTTAAGGTACAGGGGACGGGCCAGCTCCTACGAGCAGTACTTC. Its translation is CASSLRYRGRASSYEQYF.

The chain employs TRBV5-4 and TRBJ1-5; D gene uncertain. V was cut by 0 bases and J by 4 bases, with 11 bases left in between. The CDR3 sequence is 15 residues long. In germline, CDR1 is SGHNT, CDR2 YYREEE (reference sequence). CDR3 in DNA: TGTGCCAGCAGCTTGGGAACGGGGAGTAATCAGCCCCAGCATTTT. Translation gives CASSLGTGSNQPQHF. Full variable domain (rest looked up from reference TRBV5-4 and TRBJ1-5): ETGVTQSPTHLIKTRGQQVTLRCSSQSGHNTVSWYQQALGQGPQFIFQYYREEENGRGNFPPRFSGLQFPNYSSELNVNALELDDSALYLCASSLGTGSNQPQHFGDGTRLSIL.

J is TRBJ1-1 and V is TRBV9; D is unresolved. With 4 bases removed from V and 6 bases from J, the gap between germline ends came to 10 bases. Germline CDR1 reads SGDLS; CDR2 reads YYNGEE. This CDR3 has 12 residues. CDR3 coding DNA: TGTGCCAGCAGCCCAGACCTAGCTGAAGCTTTCTTT. It encodes CASSPDLAEAFF.

The genes are TRBV4-3 and TRBJ2-3; D is undetermined. V lost 2 bases and J lost 6, with 9 bases in between. In germline, CDR1 is LGHNA, CDR2 YSLEER. The CDR3 has 13 amino acids. The CDR3 coding sequence is TGCGCCAGCAGCCAATATTCCCTTGATACGCAGTATTTT. Translated, it gives CASSQYSLDTQYF.

This clone appeared once. This chain connects TRBV7-9 to TRBJ2-2; the match to TRBD2 covers 7 bases. Germline loops: CDR1 SEHNR, CDR2 FQNEAQ (reference sequence). Trimming at V came to 3 bases and at J to 0 bases, leaving 7 bases not matched to a gene. The CDR3 has 17 amino acids. The CDR3 protein is CASSLGGAGANTGELFF. The CDR3 bases are TGTGCCAGCAGCTTGGGGGGTGCGGGGGCGAACACCGGGGAGCTGTTTTTT.

V usage is TRBV9 and J usage is TRBJ2-2, with 7 nucleotides matching TRBD1. CDR1 and CDR2 (germline): SGDLS, YYNGEE. CDR3 length: 17 residues. V was pared by 0 bases and J by 6 bases, with 11 bases of the junction left unmatched. The CDR3 coding sequence is TGTGCCAGCAGCGTAGCGATTGGCAGGGGGTCCGCCGGGGAGCTGTTTTTT. As protein: CASSVAIGRGSAGELFF.

The gene calls are TRBV28 and TRBJ1-2, with a weak D call TRBD1 (6 bases). Trimming cost V 5 bases and J 2 bases, with 21 bases left between them. Germline V CDR1 and CDR2: MDHEN, SYDVKM. CDR3 length equals 17 residues. The CDR3 DNA follows: TGTGCCAGCAGTGACCGTCTCCTCAGGGGCCGAAACTATGGCTACACCTTC. Translation: CASSDRLLRGRNYGYTF.

V is TRBV5-1 and J is TRBJ1-2, with D hard to call. The germline V gene has CDR1 SGHRS and CDR2 YFSETQ. The V and J ends lost 0 bases and 8 bases respectively, with 8 bases between them. The length of the CDR3 is 12 residues. In nucleotides, the CDR3 is TGCGCCAGCAGCTTGGAACCGGGGGGCTACACCTTC. As protein: CASSLEPGGYTF.

V is TRBV2 and J is TRBJ1-5, with 8 positions matching TRBD1. Germline CDR1 is SNHLY and CDR2 is FYNNEI. J lost 2 bases, V lost 6 bases, and 12 bases had no gene match. This CDR3 is built from 17 residues. The CDR3, as DNA: TGTGCCAGCAGCTACCTCGAGGTGGGACAGGGCAATCAGCCCCAGCATTTT. It encodes CASSYLEVGQGNQPQHF.

The chain links TRBV27 to TRBJ1-1; no definite D call. CDR1 is MNHEY, CDR2 SMNVEV, per germline (reference sequence). This CDR3 contains 13 residues. V lost 2 bases, J lost 7 bases, and 11 bases lay in between. The CDR3 spells CASSLIGGSEAFF. DNA of the CDR3: TGTGCCAGCAGTTTAATTGGAGGGAGTGAAGCTTTCTTT.

This sequence joins TRBV5-6 and TRBJ2-7; D remains unclear. Germline V lookup: CDR1 SGHDT, CDR2 YYEEEE. The V end lost 2 bases, the J end lost 5 bases, and 14 bases lay between the germline ends. The CDR3 spans 14 residues. CDR3 sequence (DNA): TGTGCCAGCAGCTTAACTACGGATGACGACGAGCAGTACTTC. This encodes CASSLTTDDDEQYF.

The CDR3 protein is CASSPRRSNQPQHF. The CDR3 DNA reads as TGTGCCAGCAGCCCTAGACGGAGCAATCAGCCCCAGCATTTT. The chain couples TRBV13 to TRBJ1-5; no clear D. V was pared by 5 bases and J by 1 base, with 9 bases between. The germline V gene encodes CDR1 PRHDT and CDR2 FYEKMQ (reference sequence). The CDR3 extends over 14 amino acids.